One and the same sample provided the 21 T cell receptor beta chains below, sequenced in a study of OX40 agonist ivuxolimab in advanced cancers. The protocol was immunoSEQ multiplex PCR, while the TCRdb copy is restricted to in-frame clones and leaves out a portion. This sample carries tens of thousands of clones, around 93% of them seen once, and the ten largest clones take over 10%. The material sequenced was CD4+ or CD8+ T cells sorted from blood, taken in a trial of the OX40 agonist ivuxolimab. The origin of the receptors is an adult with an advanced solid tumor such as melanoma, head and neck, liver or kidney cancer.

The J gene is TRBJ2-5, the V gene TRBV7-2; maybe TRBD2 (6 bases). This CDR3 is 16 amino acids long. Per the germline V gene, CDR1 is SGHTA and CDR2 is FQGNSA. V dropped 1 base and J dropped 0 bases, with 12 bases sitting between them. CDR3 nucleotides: TGTGCCAGCAGCTTAGAGGAGCGGGTGTACCAAGAGACCCAGTACTTC. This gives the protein CASSLEERVYQETQYF. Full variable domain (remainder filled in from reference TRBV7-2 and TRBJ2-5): GAGVSQSPSNKVTEKGKDVELRCDPISGHTALYWYRQSLGQGLEFLIYFQGNSAPDKSGLPSDRFSAERTGGSVSTLTIQRTQQEDSAVYLCASSLEERVYQETQYFGPGTRLLVL.

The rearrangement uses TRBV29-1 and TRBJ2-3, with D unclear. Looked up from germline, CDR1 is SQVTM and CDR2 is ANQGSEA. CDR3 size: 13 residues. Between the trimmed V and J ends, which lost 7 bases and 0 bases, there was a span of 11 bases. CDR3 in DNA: TGCAGCGCCGTTGAGTTTAGCACAGATACGCAGTATTTT. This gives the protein CSAVEFSTDTQYF.

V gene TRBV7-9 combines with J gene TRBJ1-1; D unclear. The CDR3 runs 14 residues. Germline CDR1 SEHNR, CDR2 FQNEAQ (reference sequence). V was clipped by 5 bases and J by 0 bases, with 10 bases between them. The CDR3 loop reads CASSPIRLNTEAFF. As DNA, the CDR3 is TGTGCCAGCAGCCCGATACGGCTGAACACTGAAGCTTTCTTT. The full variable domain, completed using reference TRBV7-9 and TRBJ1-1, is DTGVSQNPRHKITKRGQNVTFRCDPISEHNRLYWYRQTLGQGPEFLTYFQNEAQLEKSRLLSDRFSAERPKGSFSTLEIQRTEQGDSAMYLCASSPIRLNTEAFFGQGTRLTVV.

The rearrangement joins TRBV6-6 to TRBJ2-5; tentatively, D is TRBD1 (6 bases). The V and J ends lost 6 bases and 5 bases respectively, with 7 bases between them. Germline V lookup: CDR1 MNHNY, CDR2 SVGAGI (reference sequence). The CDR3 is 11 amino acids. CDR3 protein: CASSQGETQYF. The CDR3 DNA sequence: TGTGCCAGCAGCCAGGGGGAGACCCAGTACTTC.

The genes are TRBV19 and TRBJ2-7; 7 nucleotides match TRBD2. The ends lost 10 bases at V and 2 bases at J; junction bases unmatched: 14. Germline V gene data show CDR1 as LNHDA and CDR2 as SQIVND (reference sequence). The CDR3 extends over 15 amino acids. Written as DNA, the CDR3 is TGTGCCACCGGGGCCTCCGGGGGGATCACCTACGAGCAGTACTTC. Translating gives CATGASGGITYEQYF.

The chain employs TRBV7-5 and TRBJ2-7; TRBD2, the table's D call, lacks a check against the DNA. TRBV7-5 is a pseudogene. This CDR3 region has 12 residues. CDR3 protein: CASSLTVDEQYF. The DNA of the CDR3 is TGTGCCAGCAGCTTAACCGTAGACGAGCAGTACTTC.

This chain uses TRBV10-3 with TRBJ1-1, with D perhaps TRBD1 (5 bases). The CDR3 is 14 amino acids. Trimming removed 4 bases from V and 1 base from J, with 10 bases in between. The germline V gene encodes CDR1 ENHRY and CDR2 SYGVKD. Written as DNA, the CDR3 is TGTGCCATCAGTGGGGGACGGCAGAACACTGAAGCTTTCTTT. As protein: CAISGGRQNTEAFF.

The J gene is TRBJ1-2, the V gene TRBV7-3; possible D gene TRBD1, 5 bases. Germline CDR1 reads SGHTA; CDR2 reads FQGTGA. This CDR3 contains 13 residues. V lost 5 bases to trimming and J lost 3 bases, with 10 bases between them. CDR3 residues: CASSLDSYYGYTF. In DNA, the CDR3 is TGTGCCAGCAGCCTCGACAGCTACTATGGCTACACCTTC.

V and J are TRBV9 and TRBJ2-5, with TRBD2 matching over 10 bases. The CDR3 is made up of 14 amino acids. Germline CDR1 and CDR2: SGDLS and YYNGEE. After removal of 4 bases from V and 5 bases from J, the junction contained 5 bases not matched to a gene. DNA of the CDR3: TGTGCCAGCAGCCCAGCGGGGGGGCTGGAGACCCAGTACTTC. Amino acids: CASSPAGGLETQYF.

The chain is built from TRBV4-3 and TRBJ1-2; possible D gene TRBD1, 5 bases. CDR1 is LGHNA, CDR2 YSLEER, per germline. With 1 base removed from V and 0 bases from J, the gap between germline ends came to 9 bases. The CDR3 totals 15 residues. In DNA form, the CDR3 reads TGCGCCAGCAGCCAAGGCAGGGACCCTAACTATGGCTACACCTTC. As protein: CASSQGRDPNYGYTF.

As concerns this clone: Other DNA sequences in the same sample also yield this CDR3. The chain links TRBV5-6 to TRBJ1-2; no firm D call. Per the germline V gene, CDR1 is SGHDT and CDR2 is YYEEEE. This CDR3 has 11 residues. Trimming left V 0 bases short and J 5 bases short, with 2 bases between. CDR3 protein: CASSLGYGYTF. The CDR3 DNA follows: TGTGCCAGCAGCTTGGGGTATGGCTACACCTTC. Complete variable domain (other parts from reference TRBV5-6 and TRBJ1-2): DAGVTQSPTHLIKTRGQQVTLRCSPKSGHDTVSWYQQALGQGPQFIFQYYEEEERQRGNFPDRFSGHQFPNYSSELNVNALLLGDSALYLCASSLGYGYTFGSGTRLTVV.

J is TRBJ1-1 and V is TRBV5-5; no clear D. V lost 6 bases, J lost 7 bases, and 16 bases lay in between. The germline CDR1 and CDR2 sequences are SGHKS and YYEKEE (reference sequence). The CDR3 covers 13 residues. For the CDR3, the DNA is TGTGCCAGCACCCCCGGGGTTAACGGTGAAGCTTTCTTT. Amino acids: CASTPGVNGEAFF.

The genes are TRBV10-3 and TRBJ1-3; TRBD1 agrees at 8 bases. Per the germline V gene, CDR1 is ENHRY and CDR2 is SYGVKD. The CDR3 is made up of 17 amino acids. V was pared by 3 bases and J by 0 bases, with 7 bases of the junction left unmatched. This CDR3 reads CAISDPDRDNSGNTIYF. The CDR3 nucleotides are TGTGCCATCAGTGACCCGGACAGGGATAACTCTGGAAACACCATATATTTT.

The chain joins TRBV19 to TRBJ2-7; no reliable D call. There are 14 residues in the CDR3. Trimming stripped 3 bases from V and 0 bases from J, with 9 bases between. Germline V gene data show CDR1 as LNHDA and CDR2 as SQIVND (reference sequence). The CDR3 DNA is TGTGCCAGTAGTATGTCGGCTAGCTCCTACGAGCAGTACTTC. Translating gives CASSMSASSYEQYF.

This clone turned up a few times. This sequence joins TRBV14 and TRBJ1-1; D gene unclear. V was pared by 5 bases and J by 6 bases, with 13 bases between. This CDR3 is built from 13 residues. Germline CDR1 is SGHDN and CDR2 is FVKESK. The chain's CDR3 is CASSSRGIPEAFF. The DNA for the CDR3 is TGTGCCAGCAGCTCCCGGGGTATTCCTGAAGCTTTCTTT.

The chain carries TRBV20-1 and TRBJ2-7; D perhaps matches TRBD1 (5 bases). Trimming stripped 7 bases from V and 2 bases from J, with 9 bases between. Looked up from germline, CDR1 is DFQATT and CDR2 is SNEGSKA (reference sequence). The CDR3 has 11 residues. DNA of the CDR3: TGCAGTGGGACGACAGCCTACGAGCAGTACTTC. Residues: CSGTTAYEQYF.

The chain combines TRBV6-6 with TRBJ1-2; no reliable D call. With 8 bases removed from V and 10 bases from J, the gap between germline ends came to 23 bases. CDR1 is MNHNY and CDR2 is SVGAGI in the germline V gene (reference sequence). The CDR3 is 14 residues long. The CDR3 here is CASHAPPTWNDYTF. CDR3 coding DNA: TGTGCCAGCCATGCGCCCCCCACATGGAATGACTACACCTTC.

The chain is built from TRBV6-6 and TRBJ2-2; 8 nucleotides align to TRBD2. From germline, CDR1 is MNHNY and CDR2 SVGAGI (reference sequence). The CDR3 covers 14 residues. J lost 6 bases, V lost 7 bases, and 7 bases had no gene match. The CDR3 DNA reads TGTGCCAGCACCCCAATCGGGGGGGCCGGGGAGCTGTTTTTT. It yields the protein CASTPIGGAGELFF.

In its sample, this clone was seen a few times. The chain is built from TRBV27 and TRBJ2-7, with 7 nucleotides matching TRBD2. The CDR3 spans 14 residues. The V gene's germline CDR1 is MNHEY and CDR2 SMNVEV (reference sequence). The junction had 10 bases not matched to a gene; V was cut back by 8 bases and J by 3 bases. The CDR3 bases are TGTGCCAGCGGGTTAGCGGGTCTAGGCTACGAGCAGTACTTC. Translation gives CASGLAGLGYEQYF.

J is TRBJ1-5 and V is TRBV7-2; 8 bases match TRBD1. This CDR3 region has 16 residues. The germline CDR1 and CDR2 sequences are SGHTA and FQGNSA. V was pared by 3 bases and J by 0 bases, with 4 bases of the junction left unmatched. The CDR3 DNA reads TGTGCCAGCAGCTTGACAGGGGACTATAGCAATCAGCCCCAGCATTTT. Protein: CASSLTGDYSNQPQHF.

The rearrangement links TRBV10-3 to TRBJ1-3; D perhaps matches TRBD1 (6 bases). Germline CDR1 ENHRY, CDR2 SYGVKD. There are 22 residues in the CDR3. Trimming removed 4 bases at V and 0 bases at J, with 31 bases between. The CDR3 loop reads CAISASTQGPGAYRDSGNTIYF. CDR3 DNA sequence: TGTGCCATCAGTGCGTCGACTCAGGGACCGGGAGCTTACAGGGACTCTGGAAACACCATATATTTT.